A few counts support the clone carrying this TCR beta chain. Its antigen is currently unknown. TCRdb processed the 5' RACE reads anew with MiXCR; each CDR3 protein has one entry. The sample carries nearly 550,000 distinct CDR3 sequences, about 19% recorded once. The data belong to a study of T cells after yellow fever vaccination. Study details: In the case of low-cell-number fractions, SMART-Seq v4 Ultra Low Input was used for preparation. Findings and limits, study-wide: Researchers noted that a small share of clonotypes showed up in both CD4 and CD8 compartments. Abundant contaminating clonotypes from the bulk population could appear in FACS-sorted repertoires.

This sequence was found in a man younger than 40 who received the YFV17D yellow fever vaccine. The material was PBMCs, obtained 15 days after the yellow fever booster vaccination.

The CDR3 coding sequence is TGTGCCAGCAGCCTCAAACACGAGCAGTACTTC. Translating gives CASSLKHEQYF. The chain links TRBV7-2 to TRBJ2-7; D unclear. Trimming left V 5 bases short and J 5 bases short, with 7 bases between. This CDR3 is built from 11 residues. The germline V gene encodes CDR1 SGHTA and CDR2 FQGNSA.